Sequencing of this T cell receptor beta chain was carried out in a study of graft-versus-host responses after intestinal transplantation. This clone has just a few counts. Whole-study findings and limits: Patients who carried graft-donor T cell macrochimerism also had high graft-versus-host to host-versus-graft clonal ratios in their allografts. Detected in recipient marrow were GvH clones, some of which were first observed in ileum or blood.

CFSE-labeled responder cells (approximately 200,000) were plated with approximately 200,000 irradiated, violet-dye-labeled stimulator cells. Researchers sorted proliferating CFSE-low CD3+CD4+ and CD3+CD8+ responders once the reaction had finished. The assay was immunoSEQ multiplex PCR, and TCRdb's table has in-frame clones only and misses some. The table has just over 4,000 clones, about 22% seen once; the top ten hold 5.5%. Germline CDR1 reads GTSNPN; CDR2 reads SVGIG (reference sequence). The V segment lost 3 bases and the J segment 2 bases; nucleotides outside the gene matches: 4. There are 15 residues in the CDR3.

The receptor's source is a human patient who was an organ donor for intestinal transplantation. The chain carries TRBV30 and TRBJ2-5, with 12 bases fitting TRBD1. This sample comprised alloreactive CD4+ T cells from a mixed lymphocyte reaction culture, obtained before transplantation. The subset: CFSE-low proliferating T cells sorted from roughly six-day pre-transplant mixed lymphocyte reaction (GvH or HvG direction). CDR3 sequence reads: CAWSGTGGWQETQYF. DNA of the CDR3: TGTGCCTGGAGCGGGACAGGGGGCTGGCAAGAGACCCAGTACTTC.